The next 3 T cell receptor beta chains were all read from a single sample in a study of blood T cell repertoires in COVID-19. Produced via immunoSEQ multiplex PCR; TCRdb's table is partial and in-frame only. The sample contains about 230,000 clones, 70% to 90% of which appear only once. Material for sequencing was peripheral blood. The origin of the receptors is a man aged 45-60 years with COVID-19, enrolled during active disease.

This chain joins TRBV18 and TRBJ1-2; 10 nucleotides line up with TRBD1. Germline CDR1 reads KGHSH; CDR2 reads LQKENI. After removal of 2 bases from V and 4 bases from J, the junction contained 7 bases not matched to a gene. The CDR3 spans 16 residues. CDR3 in amino acids: CASSPTPGTGVYGYTF. Written as DNA, the CDR3 is TGTGCCAGCTCACCAACCCCCGGGACAGGGGTCTATGGCTACACCTTC.

The J gene is TRBJ2-1, the V gene TRBV24-1; 7 bases line up with TRBD1. Germline V gene lookup returns CDR1 KGHDR and CDR2 SFDVKD. CDR3 length equals 14 residues. V lost 9 bases, J lost 7 bases, and 11 bases stayed unmatched. The CDR3 coding sequence is TGTGCCACCGGGGCCCCGACAGGGTTGAATGAGCAGTTCTTC. It is translated as CATGAPTGLNEQFF.

V usage is TRBV5-1 and J usage is TRBJ1-3; D is undetermined. Looked up from germline, CDR1 is SGHRS and CDR2 is YFSETQ. The CDR3 sequence is 14 residues long. V was trimmed by 3 bases and J by 0 bases, leaving 7 bases between them. The CDR3 region is CASSSGLSGNTIYF. The DNA of the CDR3 is TGCGCCAGCAGCTCAGGTCTCTCTGGAAACACCATATATTTT. The full variable domain, with the rest looked up from reference TRBV5-1 and TRBJ1-3, is KAGVTQTPRYLIKTRGQQVTLSCSPISGHRSVSWYQQTPGQGLQFLFEYFSETQRNKGNFPGRFSGRQFSNSRSEMNVSTLELGDSALYLCASSSGLSGNTIYFGEGSWLTVV.